Following are 25 T cell receptor beta chains from one sample sequenced in a study of CD8+ T cells in alopecia areata. Extracted RNA was reverse transcribed into cDNA, the sequencing template. TCRdb's copy holds only in-frame clones and misses some; the assay was immunoSEQ multiplex PCR. This sample has a few hundred thousand clones, with 35% to 40% found just once. Treatment here: oral pan-JAK inhibitor, 5-10 mg twice daily. This specimen was CD4+ T cells sorted from blood, taken between weeks 30 and 35, from a patient treated with tofacitinib. The receptors come from a human donor with alopecia areata.

This clone has just a few counts. This chain links TRBV5-6 with TRBJ1-2; D gene unclear. With 4 bases removed from V and 3 bases from J, the gap between germline ends came to 19 bases. The CDR3 consists of 16 residues. Looked up from germline, CDR1 is SGHDT and CDR2 is YYEEEE. The CDR3 nucleotides are TGTGCCAGCAGCCTAATTGGACGGCTGATCGACTATGGCTACACCTTC. This gives the protein CASSLIGRLIDYGYTF.

This chain uses TRBV30 with TRBJ1-4; D is undetermined. Germline CDR1 is GTSNPN and CDR2 is SVGIG (reference sequence). V was cut by 2 bases and J by 7 bases, with 11 bases left in between. This CDR3 spans 13 amino acids. CDR3 sequence: CAWSIDIFEKLFF. In DNA form, the CDR3 reads TGTGCCTGGAGTATAGACATCTTTGAAAAACTGTTTTTT.

The sample holds a few counts of this clone. The chain couples TRBV30 to TRBJ2-3, with D unclear. CDR3 length: 15 amino acids. Trimming stripped 2 bases from V and 0 bases from J, with 12 bases between. The germline gives CDR1 GTSNPN, CDR2 SVGIG (reference sequence). The DNA of the CDR3 is TGTGCCTGGAGTAGAATGGGCGACAGCACAGATACGCAGTATTTT. It translates to CAWSRMGDSTDTQYF.

The rearrangement links TRBV4-1 to TRBJ1-1; 9 bases match TRBD1. V lost 4 bases to trimming and J lost 3 bases; unmatched junction nucleotides: 0. Germline CDR1 reads MGHRA; CDR2 reads YSYEKL. This CDR3 comprises 13 residues. CDR3: CASSRDRDTEAFF. The CDR3 bases are TGCGCCAGCAGCCGGGACAGGGACACTGAAGCTTTCTTT.

Comments on this clone: The junction does not match germline at one end; this may be a read error. The chain couples TRBV11-2 to TRBJ2-5; 8 nucleotides align to TRBD1. The CDR3 spans 11 residues. Germline CDR1 and CDR2: SGHAT and FQNNGV. The CDR3 sequence: CASSRGQANDF. The CDR3 nucleotides read TGTGCCAGCAGCCGGGGACAGGCGAACGACTTC.

This clone was picked up a small number of times. The rearrangement links TRBV5-4 to TRBJ1-2; 9 bases are a match to TRBD1. CDR1 is SGHNT, CDR2 YYREEE, per germline (reference sequence). The length of the CDR3 is 13 residues. Trimming cost V 4 bases and J 8 bases; bases outside gene matches: 6. CDR3 amino acids: CASSGGTGKGYTF. The CDR3 nucleotides read TGTGCCAGCAGCGGCGGGACAGGGAAGGGCTACACCTTC.

The table lists this clone with a few counts. This chain links TRBV6-1 with TRBJ1-1; D ambiguous. Germline CDR1 is MNHNS and CDR2 is SASEGT. The CDR3 is 13 residues long. Between the trimmed V and J ends, which lost 1 base and 5 bases, there was a span of 8 bases. CDR3 amino acids: CASSEGYLTEAFF. The CDR3 bases are TGTGCCAGCAGTGAAGGGTACTTGACTGAAGCTTTCTTT.

The gene calls are TRBV5-1 and TRBJ1-2, with 9 nucleotides matching TRBD1. The CDR3 covers 15 residues. V lost 3 bases to trimming and J lost 3 bases; unmatched junction nucleotides: 6. CDR1 SGHRS and CDR2 YFSETQ come from the germline V gene. This chain's CDR3 is CASSSRDRGDYGYTF. The CDR3 DNA reads TGCGCCAGCAGCTCGAGAGACAGGGGGGACTATGGCTACACCTTC.

A few counts support this clone. The rearrangement joins TRBV28 to TRBJ1-5; D not certain. V lost 3 bases, J lost 5 bases, and 17 bases lay in between. The V gene's germline CDR1 is MDHEN and CDR2 SYDVKM. The CDR3 is 16 amino acids. CDR3 DNA sequence: TGTGCCAGCAGTTTCGTGGACCACCTGCGCTATCAGCCCCAGCATTTT. Its protein is CASSFVDHLRYQPQHF.

This clone came up many times. V and J are TRBV7-8 and TRBJ2-7; weak D call: TRBD1 (5 bases). V was trimmed by 3 bases and J by 2 bases, leaving 8 bases between them. This CDR3 has 13 residues. CDR1 and CDR2 (germline): SGHVS, FQNEAQ. CDR3 sequence reads: CASSFDSAYEQYF. The CDR3 nucleotides are TGTGCCAGCAGCTTCGACAGCGCCTACGAGCAGTACTTC.

The chain couples TRBV18 to TRBJ2-7, with D possibly matching TRBD1 (6 bases). The V end was cut by 4 bases, the J end by 5 bases, with 12 bases between. Per the germline V gene, CDR1 is KGHSH and CDR2 is LQKENI. The CDR3 has 13 residues. CDR3 sequence (DNA): TGTGCCAGCTCACGTTTGGACAGAGACGAGCAGTACTTC. Amino acid sequence: CASSRLDRDEQYF.

This clone has only a few counts. The chain employs TRBV5-1 and TRBJ1-1; no clear D gene. V dropped 2 bases and J dropped 0 bases, with 8 bases sitting between them. The CDR3 totals 14 residues. Germline V gene lookup returns CDR1 SGHRS and CDR2 YFSETQ. The CDR3 DNA follows: TGCGCCAGCAGCTTCGAGGGCATGAACACTGAAGCTTTCTTT. The encoded protein is CASSFEGMNTEAFF.

This clone was observed a few times. The rearrangement joins TRBV19 to TRBJ1-5; a weak D match, TRBD1 (5 bases). CDR1 is LNHDA and CDR2 is SQIVND in the germline V gene (reference sequence). Trimming left V 8 bases short and J 4 bases short, with 15 bases between. The CDR3 has 14 residues. CDR3 nucleotides: TGTGCCAGTGCGGGCATACGGGGGAATCAGCCCCAGCATTTT. This encodes CASAGIRGNQPQHF.

The chain uses TRBV30 and TRBJ1-5; 7 nucleotides align to TRBD1. Trimming at V came to 4 bases and at J to 4 bases, leaving 4 bases not matched to a gene. This CDR3 is 13 amino acids long. Germline V gene lookup returns CDR1 GTSNPN and CDR2 SVGIG (reference sequence). CDR3 bases: TGTGCCTGGAATCCAGGGGGAAATCAGCCCCAGCATTTT. The encoded protein is CAWNPGGNQPQHF.

This clone appeared a single time. This rearrangement joins TRBV25-1 to TRBJ1-1; no clear D gene. CDR1 MGHDK and CDR2 SYGVNS come from the germline V gene. Trimming left V 0 bases short and J 6 bases short, with 8 bases between. The CDR3 is 13 residues long. The CDR3 is CASSEYGVAEAFF. The CDR3 nucleotides read TGTGCCAGCAGTGAATATGGGGTTGCTGAAGCTTTCTTT.

V is TRBV2 and J is TRBJ2-7; D is perhaps TRBD2 (7 bases). The CDR3 contains 14 residues. V was clipped by 0 bases and J by 7 bases, with 13 bases between them. Germline CDR1 reads SNHLY; CDR2 reads FYNNEI. The CDR3 is CASSEAGGPGEQYF. In DNA, the CDR3 is TGTGCCAGCAGTGAAGCGGGGGGGCCGGGAGAGCAGTACTTC.

This chain uses TRBV7-8 with TRBJ2-5; TRBD2 might be the D (5 bases). Germline-derived CDR1 and CDR2 are SGHVS and FQNEAQ. The CDR3 spans 15 residues. The V end was cut by 0 bases, the J end by 1 base, with 9 bases between. The CDR3 bases are TGTGCCAGCAGCTTAGCGGAGGTCTTCCAAGAGACCCAGTACTTC. Its protein is CASSLAEVFQETQYF.

The chain has TRBV30 and TRBJ2-7, with D uncertain. In germline, CDR1 is GTSNPN, CDR2 SVGIG (reference sequence). V was clipped by 0 bases and J by 0 bases, with 12 bases between them. This CDR3 has 15 residues. CDR3 bases: TGTGCCTGGAGTGTAGTTTGGCCGTACTCCTACGAGCAGTACTTC. Its translation: CAWSVVWPYSYEQYF.

The rearrangement joins TRBV29-1 to TRBJ2-7; 8 bases are a match to TRBD1. With V trimmed by 8 bases and J by 4 bases, 10 bases remained unmatched. The CDR3 consists of 13 residues. CDR1 and CDR2 (germline): SQVTM, ANQGSEA. DNA of the CDR3: TGCAGCTTTGGGACAGGCGGCCTTTACGAGCAGTACTTC. Translating it yields CSFGTGGLYEQYF.

This clone was picked up a small number of times. The chain links TRBV5-1 to TRBJ1-1; 9 nucleotides align to TRBD1. Looked up from germline, CDR1 is SGHRS and CDR2 is YFSETQ. Losses at the gene ends were 3 bases for V and 11 bases for J; bases not matched to a gene: 11. This CDR3 contains 14 residues. The CDR3 protein is CASSWGTGRNDAFF. CDR3 sequence (DNA): TGCGCCAGCAGCTGGGGGACAGGGAGGAACGACGCTTTCTTT.

The chain uses TRBV5-1 and TRBJ1-1; 11 positions agree with TRBD1. CDR3 length: 14 residues. The junction had 3 bases not matched to a gene; V was cut back by 4 bases and J by 4 bases. Germline CDR1 SGHRS, CDR2 YFSETQ. The CDR3, as DNA: TGCGCCAGCAGCCCGGGGACAGGGGGCACTGAAGCTTTCTTT. This sequence encodes CASSPGTGGTEAFF.

The V gene is TRBV25-1, the J gene TRBJ1-5; no reliable D call. The V gene's germline CDR1 is MGHDK and CDR2 SYGVNS. CDR3 length equals 13 residues. The V end lost 3 bases, the J end lost 3 bases, and 6 bases lay between the germline ends. The CDR3 nucleotides read TGTGCCAGCAGTGATAGAGACAATCAGCCCCAGCATTTT. Amino acid sequence: CASSDRDNQPQHF.

The rearrangement uses TRBV2 and TRBJ1-4, with D possibly matching TRBD1 (5 bases). CDR3 length: 14 residues. Trimming removed 2 bases at V and 3 bases at J, with 7 bases between. CDR1 SNHLY and CDR2 FYNNEI come from the germline V gene. The CDR3 bases are TGTGCCAGCAGTGAAAGAGGGGCTAATGAAAAACTGTTTTTT. This gives the protein CASSERGANEKLFF. Together with reference TRBV2 and TRBJ1-4, the CDR3 gives the full variable domain: EPEVTQTPSHQVTQMGQEVILRCVPISNHLYFYWYRQILGQKVEFLVSFYNNEISEKSEIFDDQFSVERPDGSNFTLKIRSTKLEDSAMYFCASSERGANEKLFFGSGTQLSVL.

The rearrangement joins TRBV27 to TRBJ2-1; 12 bases line up with TRBD2. The J segment lost 5 bases and the V segment lost 4 bases, leaving 3 bases of the junction unmatched. Germline V gene lookup returns CDR1 MNHEY and CDR2 SMNVEV (reference sequence). This CDR3 is 15 amino acids long. The CDR3 nucleotides read TGTGCCAGCAGTTCAGGACTAGCGGGAAACAATGAGCAGTTCTTC. Translating it yields CASSSGLAGNNEQFF.

This chain links TRBV11-2 with TRBJ2-5, with D possibly called TRBD1 or TRBD2 (5 bases each). The V gene's germline CDR1 is SGHAT and CDR2 FQNNGV. This CDR3 region has 13 residues. V lost 8 bases to trimming and J lost 4 bases, with 14 bases between them. CDR3 in amino acids: CASLPRGLETQYF. The DNA for the CDR3 is TGTGCCAGCCTACCCCGGGGCCTAGAGACCCAGTACTTC.